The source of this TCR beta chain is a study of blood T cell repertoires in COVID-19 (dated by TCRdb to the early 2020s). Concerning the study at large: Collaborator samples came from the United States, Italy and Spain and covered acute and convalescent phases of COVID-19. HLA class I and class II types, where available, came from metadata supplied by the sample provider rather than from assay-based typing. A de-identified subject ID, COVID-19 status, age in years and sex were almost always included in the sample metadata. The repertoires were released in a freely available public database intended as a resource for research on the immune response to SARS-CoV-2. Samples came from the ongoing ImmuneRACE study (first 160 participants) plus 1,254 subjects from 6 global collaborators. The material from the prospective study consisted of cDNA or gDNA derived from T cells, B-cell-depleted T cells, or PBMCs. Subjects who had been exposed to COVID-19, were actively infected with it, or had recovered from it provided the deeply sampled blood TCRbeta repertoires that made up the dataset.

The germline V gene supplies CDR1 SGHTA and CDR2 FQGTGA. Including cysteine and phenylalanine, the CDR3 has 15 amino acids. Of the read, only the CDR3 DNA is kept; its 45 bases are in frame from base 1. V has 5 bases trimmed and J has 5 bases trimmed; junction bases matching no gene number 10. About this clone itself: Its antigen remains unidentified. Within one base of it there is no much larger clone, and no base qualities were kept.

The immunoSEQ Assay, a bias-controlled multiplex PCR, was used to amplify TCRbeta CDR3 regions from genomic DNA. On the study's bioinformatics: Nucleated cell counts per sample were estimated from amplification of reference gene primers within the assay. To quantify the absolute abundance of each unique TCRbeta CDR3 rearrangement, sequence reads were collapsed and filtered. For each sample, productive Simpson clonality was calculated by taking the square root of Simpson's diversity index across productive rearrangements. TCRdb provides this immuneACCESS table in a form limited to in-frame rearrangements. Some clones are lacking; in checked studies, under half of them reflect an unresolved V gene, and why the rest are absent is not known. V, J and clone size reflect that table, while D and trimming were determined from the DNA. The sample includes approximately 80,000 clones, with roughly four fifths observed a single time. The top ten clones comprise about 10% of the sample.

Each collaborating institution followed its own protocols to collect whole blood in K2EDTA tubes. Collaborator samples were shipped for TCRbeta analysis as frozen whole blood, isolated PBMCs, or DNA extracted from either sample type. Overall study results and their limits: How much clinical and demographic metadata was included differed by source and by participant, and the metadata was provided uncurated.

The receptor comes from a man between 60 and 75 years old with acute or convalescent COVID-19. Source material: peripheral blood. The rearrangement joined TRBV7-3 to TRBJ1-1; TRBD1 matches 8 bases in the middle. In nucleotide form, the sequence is TGTGCCAGCAGCATCCAACAGGGGGTATTAACTGAAGCTTTCTTT. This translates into CASSIQQGVLTEAFF.